This TCR beta chain was retrieved from a study of CD4 and CD8 cells across lung adenocarcinoma regions. TCRdb itself ran the PCR reads through MiXCR, one entry per CDR3 protein. The repertoire holds 20,000 to 25,000 distinct CDR3 sequences, with about 50% as singletons. Donors had localized lung adenocarcinoma, a non-small cell lung cancer. V was pared by 0 bases and J by 5 bases, with 9 bases between. The CDR3 consists of 14 residues. This clonotype originated in a female donor with lung adenocarcinoma. The CD4 and CD8 labels of this study may be unreliable. V is TRBV12-3 or TRBV12-4 and J is TRBJ2-3; no reliable D call. The sequenced material came from CD8+ T cells from the center of a lung tumor. The CDR3: CASSLAGVRDTQYF. The CDR3 DNA follows: TGTGCCAGCAGTTTAGCTGGGGTGAGAGATACGCAGTATTTT.